The present TCR beta chain was sequenced within a study of cytomegalovirus exposure and HLA in healthy donors. Study information: Both the roughly 120 validation repertoires and the 666 first-cohort repertoires used the same platform, as reported by a later analysis. Study-wide results and limits: Most TCR sequences were uncommon, yet certain public TCRs appeared in many donors. High specificity and sensitivity for cytomegalovirus status were reported for the classifier.

The donors belonged to the roughly 120-subject validation cohort, separate from the 666-subject first cohort. A word on this clone: Its matching antigen is unknown.

Trimming cost V 5 bases and J 8 bases; bases outside gene matches: 12. The germline gives CDR1 MDHEN, CDR2 SYDVKM. The CDR3 is made up of 15 amino acids. Using immunoSEQ multiplex PCR, the repertoire was profiled, and TCRdb retains in-frame clones only, with some absent. The sample lists some 170,000 clones, around nine tenths occurring once. This rearrangement joins TRBV28 to TRBJ1-5; 7 bases agree with TRBD1. Input material: PBMCs. This clonotype was obtained from a man aged 18 to 29 in good health and CMV-seropositive. CDR3: CASSTQGDWEKPQHF. The CDR3 region has the DNA TGTGCCAGCAGTACGCAGGGGGATTGGGAGAAGCCCCAGCATTTT.